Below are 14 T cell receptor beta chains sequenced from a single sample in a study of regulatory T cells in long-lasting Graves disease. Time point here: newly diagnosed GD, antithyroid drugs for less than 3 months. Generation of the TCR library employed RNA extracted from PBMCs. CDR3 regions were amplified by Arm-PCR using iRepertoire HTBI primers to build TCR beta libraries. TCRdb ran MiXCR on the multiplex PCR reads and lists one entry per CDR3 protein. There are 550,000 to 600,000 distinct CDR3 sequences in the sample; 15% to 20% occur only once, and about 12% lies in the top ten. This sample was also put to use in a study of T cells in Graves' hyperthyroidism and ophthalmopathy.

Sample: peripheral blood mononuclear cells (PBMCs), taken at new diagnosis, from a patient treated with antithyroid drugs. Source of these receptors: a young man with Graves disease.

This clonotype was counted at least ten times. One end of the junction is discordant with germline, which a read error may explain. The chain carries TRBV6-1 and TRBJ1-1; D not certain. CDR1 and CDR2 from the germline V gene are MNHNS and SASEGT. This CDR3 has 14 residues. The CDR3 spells CASSEGQANTEAFF. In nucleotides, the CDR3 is TGTGCCAGCAGCGAAGGGCAGGCTAACACTGAAGCTTTCTTT.

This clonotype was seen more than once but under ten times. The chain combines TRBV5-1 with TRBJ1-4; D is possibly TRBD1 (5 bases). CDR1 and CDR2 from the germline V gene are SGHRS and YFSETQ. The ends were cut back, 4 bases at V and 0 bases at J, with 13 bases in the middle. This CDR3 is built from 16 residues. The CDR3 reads CASSVGHAATNEKLFF. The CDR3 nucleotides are TGCGCCAGCAGCGTAGGACACGCTGCAACTAATGAAAAACTGTTTTTT.

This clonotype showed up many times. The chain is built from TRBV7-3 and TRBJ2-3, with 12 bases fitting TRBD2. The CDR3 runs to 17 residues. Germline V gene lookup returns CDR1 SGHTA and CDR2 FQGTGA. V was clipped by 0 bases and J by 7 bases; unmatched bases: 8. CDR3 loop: CASSLTTTSGRRNTQYF. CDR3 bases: TGTGCCAGCAGCTTAACCACGACTAGCGGGAGAAGGAATACGCAGTATTTT. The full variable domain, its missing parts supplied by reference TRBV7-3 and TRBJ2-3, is GAGVSQTPSNKVTEKGKYVELRCDPISGHTALYWYRQSLGQGPEFLIYFQGTGAADDSGLPNDRFFAVRPEGSVSTLKIQRTERGDSAVYLCASSLTTTSGRRNTQYFGPGTRLTVL.

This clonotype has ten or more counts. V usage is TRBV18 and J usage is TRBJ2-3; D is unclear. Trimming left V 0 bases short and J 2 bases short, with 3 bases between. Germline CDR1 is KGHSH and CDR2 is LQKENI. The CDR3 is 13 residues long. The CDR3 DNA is TGTGCCAGCTCACCACCGTCCACAGATACGCAGTATTTT. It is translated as CASSPPSTDTQYF.

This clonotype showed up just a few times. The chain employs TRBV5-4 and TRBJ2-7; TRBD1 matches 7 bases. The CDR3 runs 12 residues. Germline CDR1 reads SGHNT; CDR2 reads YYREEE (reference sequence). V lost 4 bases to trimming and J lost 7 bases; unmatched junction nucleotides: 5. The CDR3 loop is CASSLGQAEQYF. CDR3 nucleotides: TGTGCCAGCAGCCTTGGACAGGCTGAGCAGTACTTC.

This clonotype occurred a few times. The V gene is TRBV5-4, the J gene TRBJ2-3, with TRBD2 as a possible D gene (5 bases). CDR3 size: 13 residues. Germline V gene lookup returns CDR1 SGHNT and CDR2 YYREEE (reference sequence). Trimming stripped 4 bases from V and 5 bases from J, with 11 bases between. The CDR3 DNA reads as TGTGCCAGCAGCCCAGGACTGAGAGATACGCAGTATTTT. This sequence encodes CASSPGLRDTQYF.

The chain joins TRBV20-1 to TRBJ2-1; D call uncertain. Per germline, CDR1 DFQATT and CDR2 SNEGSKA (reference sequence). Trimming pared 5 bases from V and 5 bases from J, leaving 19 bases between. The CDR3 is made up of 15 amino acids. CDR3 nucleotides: TGCAGTGCTCTTTCTTTGTCCCCTGGGGACAATGAGCAGTTCTTC. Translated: CSALSLSPGDNEQFF.

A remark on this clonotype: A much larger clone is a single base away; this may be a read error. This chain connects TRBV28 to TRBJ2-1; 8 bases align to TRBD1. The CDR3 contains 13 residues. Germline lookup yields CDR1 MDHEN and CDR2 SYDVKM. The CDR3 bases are TGTGCCGCTGACAGGGGATCCTACAGTGAGCAGTTCTTC. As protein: CAADRGSYSEQFF.

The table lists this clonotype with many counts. The CDR3 protein is CASSYGLPISNEQFF. For the CDR3, the DNA is TGTGCCAGCAGTTACGGCCTACCGATATCCAATGAGCAGTTCTTC. This chain links TRBV6-5 with TRBJ2-1; D is undetermined. Germline loops: CDR1 MNHEY, CDR2 SVGAGI. Trimming shortened V by 2 bases and J by 6 bases, and 14 bases separated the two germline ends. This CDR3 comprises 15 residues.

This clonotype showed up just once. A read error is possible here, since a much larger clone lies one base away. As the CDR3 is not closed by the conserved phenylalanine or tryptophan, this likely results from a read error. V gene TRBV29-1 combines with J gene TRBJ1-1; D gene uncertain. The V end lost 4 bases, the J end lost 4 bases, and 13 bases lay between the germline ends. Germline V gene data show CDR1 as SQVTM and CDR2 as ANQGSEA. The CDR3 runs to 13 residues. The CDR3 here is CSVGPGGFTEAFL. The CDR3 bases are TGCAGCGTTGGGCCTGGTGGATTCACTGAAGCTTTCTTA.

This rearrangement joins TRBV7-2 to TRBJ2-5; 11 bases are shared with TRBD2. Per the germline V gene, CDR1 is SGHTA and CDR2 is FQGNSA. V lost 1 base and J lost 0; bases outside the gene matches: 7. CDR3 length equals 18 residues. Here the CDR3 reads CASSLGGPSGGHQETQYF. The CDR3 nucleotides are TGTGCCAGCAGCTTAGGGGGGCCTAGCGGGGGGCACCAAGAGACCCAGTACTTC.

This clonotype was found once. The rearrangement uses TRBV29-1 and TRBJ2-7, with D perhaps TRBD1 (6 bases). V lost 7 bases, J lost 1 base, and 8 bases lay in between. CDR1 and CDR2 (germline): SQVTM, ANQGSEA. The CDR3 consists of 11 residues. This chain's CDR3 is CSGTDSYEQYF. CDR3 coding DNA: TGCAGCGGGACAGATTCCTACGAGCAGTACTTC.

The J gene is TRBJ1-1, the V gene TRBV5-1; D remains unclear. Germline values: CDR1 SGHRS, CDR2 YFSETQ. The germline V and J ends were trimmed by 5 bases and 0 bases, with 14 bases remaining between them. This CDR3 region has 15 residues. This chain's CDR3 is CASRQQEAVNTEAFF. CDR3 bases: TGCGCCAGCAGGCAGCAGGAGGCGGTGAACACTGAAGCTTTCTTT.

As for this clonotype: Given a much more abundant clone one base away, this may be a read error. CDR3 protein: CASSPQQGETRYF. The DNA for the CDR3 is TGTGCCAGCTCACCTCAACAGGGGGAGACCCGGTACTTC. This chain links TRBV18 with TRBJ2-5, with TRBD1 matching 8 bases. The CDR3 consists of 13 residues. Germline values: CDR1 KGHSH, CDR2 LQKENI.